This T cell receptor (beta chain) was captured in a study of cytomegalovirus exposure and HLA in healthy donors. Overall study results and limits: In a later analysis, several top co-occurrence clusters appeared linked to parvovirus B19, influenza, CMV and Epstein-Barr virus. TCR beta V- and J-gene trimming was later associated with a missense DCLRE1C variant. Associated with HLA alleles at 0.05 false discovery rate in a later analysis were 16,951 TCR beta sequences.

As for the donors, each was a healthy bone marrow donor. As concerns this clone: Its antigen is unidentified.

Germline values: CDR1 GTSNPN, CDR2 SVGIG (reference sequence). V lost 5 bases to trimming and J lost 8 bases; unmatched junction nucleotides: 6. The CDR3 has 13 amino acids. In the PCR, 60 Vbeta and 13 Jbeta primers were used. Data came from immunoSEQ multiplex PCR; TCRdb stores just in-frame clones and leaves some out. The sample shows 160,000 or so clones, 65% to 90% of them seen only once. Sequencing was carried out using PBMCs. This clonotype was obtained from a man aged 50-60 years in good health and CMV-seropositive. The V gene is TRBV30, the J gene TRBJ2-1; TRBD2 matches at 10 bases. The CDR3 region has the DNA TGTGCCTGGGCTAGCGGGAGATTCTATGAGCAGTTCTTC. Translated, it gives CAWASGRFYEQFF.